This is a list of T cell receptor beta chains from one sample in a study of blood T cell repertoires in COVID-19. The assay was immunoSEQ multiplex PCR, and TCRdb's table has in-frame clones only and misses some. Among 250,000 or so clones listed, around 88% were seen once. Sequencing input: PBMCs or T cells enriched from blood (not recorded which). All receptors derive from a woman in her 40s with acute COVID-19. Each CDR3 is given with its conserved first and last residue. The order of the fields is V gene, D gene, clone size, J gene, CDR3 DNA, CDR3 protein. A D gene is named only where the DNA matches it firmly. Clone size appears in some rows only: once, few, many, or a class for an expanded clone.

v_call: TRBV6-5
d_call: TRBD1
clone_size: once
j_call: TRBJ1-1
cdr3_nt: TGTGCCAGCAGTTACCTTGGACAGGGGAACACTGAAGCTTTCTTT
cdr3_aa: CASSYLGQGNTEAFF

v_call: TRBV3-1/TRBV3-2
d_call: TRBD1
clone_size: .
j_call: TRBJ2-3
cdr3_nt: TGTGCCAGCAGCCAAGGGACAGGGAGATTGAATACGCAGTATTTT
cdr3_aa: CASSQGTGRLNTQYF

v_call: TRBV5-1
d_call: TRBD1
clone_size: once
j_call: TRBJ2-3
cdr3_nt: TGCGCCAGCAGTCAACAGGGGGCCCACACAGATACGCAGTATTTT
cdr3_aa: CASSQQGAHTDTQYF

v_call: TRBV3-1/TRBV3-2
d_call: .
clone_size: once
j_call: TRBJ2-3
cdr3_nt: TGTGCCAGCAGCCTTCGAAGGGAGCGCGACCTGGGGTGGACAGATACGCAGTATTTT
cdr3_aa: CASSLRRERDLGWTDTQYF

v_call: TRBV24-1
d_call: .
clone_size: .
j_call: TRBJ2-2
cdr3_nt: TGTGCCACCAGTCCGGGGGGCGAAGCCGGGGAGCTGTTTTTT
cdr3_aa: CATSPGGEAGELFF

v_call: TRBV19
d_call: TRBD1
clone_size: .
j_call: TRBJ1-2
cdr3_nt: TGTGCCAGTAGTACGGCCGGGACAGGGGGCAATGGCTACACCTTC
cdr3_aa: CASSTAGTGGNGYTF

v_call: TRBV18
d_call: .
clone_size: .
j_call: TRBJ2-3
cdr3_nt: TGTGCCAGCTCACCAGGTCGACAGTTCTATTCAGATACGCAGTATTTT
cdr3_aa: CASSPGRQFYSDTQYF

v_call: TRBV7-8
d_call: TRBD1
clone_size: .
j_call: TRBJ2-3
cdr3_nt: TGTGCCAGCAGCTTAGTGGGACAGGGTGCAGATACGCAGTATTTT
cdr3_aa: CASSLVGQGADTQYF

v_call: TRBV5-6
d_call: TRBD2
clone_size: .
j_call: TRBJ2-7
cdr3_nt: TGTGCCAGCAGCTTCCCTAGCGGGAGCTCCTACGAGCAGTACTTC
cdr3_aa: CASSFPSGSSYEQYF

v_call: TRBV10-3
d_call: .
clone_size: .
j_call: TRBJ2-1
cdr3_nt: TGTGCCATCAGTGAGTCATCAGCGGGCAAAAATGAGCAGTTCTTC
cdr3_aa: CAISESSAGKNEQFF

v_call: TRBV4-2
d_call: .
clone_size: .
j_call: TRBJ1-1
cdr3_nt: TGTGCCAGCAGCCAAGACGTTGAAGCTTTCTTT
cdr3_aa: CASSQDVEAFF

v_call: TRBV18
d_call: .
clone_size: few
j_call: TRBJ2-2
cdr3_nt: TGTGCCAGCTCACCTGGGACAACCTCGAACACCGGGGAGCTGTTTTTT
cdr3_aa: CASSPGTTSNTGELFF

v_call: TRBV5-1
d_call: .
clone_size: .
j_call: TRBJ1-1
cdr3_nt: TGCGCCAGCACCCAGGGCAGGGTTTCGTTAGGCACTGAAGCTTTCTTT
cdr3_aa: CASTQGRVSLGTEAFF

v_call: TRBV29-1
d_call: .
clone_size: .
j_call: TRBJ2-1
cdr3_nt: TGCAGCGCCAGGAATTACAATGAGCAGTTCTTC
cdr3_aa: CSARNYNEQFF

v_call: TRBV27
d_call: TRBD1
clone_size: .
j_call: TRBJ1-6
cdr3_nt: TGTGCCACGTGTGAACAGGGGTGGGAGAAACCCCTCCACTTT
cdr3_aa: CATCEQGWEKPLHF

v_call: TRBV27
d_call: TRBD1
clone_size: once
j_call: TRBJ2-7
cdr3_nt: TGTGCGTCGACAGGGCCCTCCTACGAGCAGTACTTC
cdr3_aa: CASTGPSYEQYF